The 5 T cell receptor beta chains in this list originate from one sample, sequenced in a study of early T cells in non-severe SARS-CoV-2 infection (dated by TCRdb to the early 2020s). Library generation was performed with 5' RACE. Instrument used: NextSeq 500. The raw public data were reprocessed by TCRdb itself: fastp quality trimming at Q25, MiXCR clonotype calling, in-frame beta chains only. Here each entry gathers all rows of one CDR3 protein and keeps the most common genes and DNA. Within this sample are roughly 52,000 distinct CDR3 sequences, with just over 8% of them counted one time only. The leading ten clones occupy 9.4% of the sample. The sequencing input was whole blood. These receptors all stem from an adult who was a healthcare worker with PCR-confirmed SARS-CoV-2 infection or an uninfected control (not recorded which).

This clonotype was recorded many times. The chain is built from TRBV5-6 and TRBJ2-5; TRBD2 is a possible D gene (6 bases). The CDR3 consists of 16 residues. The V end lost 2 bases, the J end lost 3 bases, and 17 bases lay between the germline ends. Germline-derived CDR1 and CDR2 are SGHDT and YYEEEE. The CDR3 is CASSFVTNSGKETQYF. The CDR3 DNA reads as TGTGCCAGCAGCTTTGTCACTAATAGCGGAAAAGAGACCCAGTACTTC.

The chain uses TRBV27 and TRBJ2-6, with 10 bases matching TRBD1. This CDR3 is 18 amino acids long. V dropped 5 bases and J dropped 0; count of bases not matched to a gene: 7. The germline V gene encodes CDR1 MNHEY and CDR2 SMNVEV (reference sequence). In DNA, the CDR3 is TGTGCCAGCAGTCAGCACGGGACAGGGGCCTCTGGGGCCAACGTCCTGACTTTC. Amino acids: CASSQHGTGASGANVLTF.

There are many counts of this clonotype. J is TRBJ1-2 and V is TRBV27, with 10 bases aligning to TRBD1. Germline loops: CDR1 MNHEY, CDR2 SMNVEV (reference sequence). Trimming at V came to 5 bases and at J to 4 bases, leaving 19 bases not matched to a gene. CDR3 size: 19 residues. The CDR3 sequence is CASSTAGTGARDFFYGYTF. CDR3 nucleotide sequence: TGTGCCAGCAGTACGGCCGGGACAGGGGCGCGGGATTTCTTCTATGGCTACACCTTC.

This clonotype showed up just a few times. The chain is built from TRBV11-3 and TRBJ2-7; tentatively, D is TRBD2 (6 bases). Germline V gene lookup returns CDR1 SGHNT and CDR2 YENEEA. V shed 7 bases and J shed 6 bases, with 19 bases lying between them. The CDR3 runs 14 residues. Here the CDR3 reads CASIPSPTSTEQYF. DNA of the CDR3: TGTGCCAGCATTCCCTCCCCGACTAGTACCGAGCAGTACTTC.

In this sample, this clonotype is medium-sized. The junction departs from the called germline gene at one end, perhaps through a read error. The chain joins TRBV5-1 to TRBJ1-3; D uncertain. This CDR3 is built from 12 residues. CDR1 SGHRS and CDR2 YFSETQ come from the germline V gene. The CDR3 nucleotides are TGCGCCAGCACAAGCTCTGGATACACCATATATTTT. Translation: CASTSSGYTIYF.